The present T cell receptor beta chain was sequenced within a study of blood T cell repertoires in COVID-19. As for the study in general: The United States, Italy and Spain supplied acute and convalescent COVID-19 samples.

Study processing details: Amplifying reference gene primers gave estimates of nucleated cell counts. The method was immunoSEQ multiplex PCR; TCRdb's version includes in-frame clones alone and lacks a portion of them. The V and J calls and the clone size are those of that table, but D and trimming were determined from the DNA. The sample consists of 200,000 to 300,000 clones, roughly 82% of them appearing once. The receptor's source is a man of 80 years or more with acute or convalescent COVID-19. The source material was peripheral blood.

CDR3 nucleotide sequence: TGTGCCAGCAGCCCCGGGGGGGGAGGCGAGCAGTACTTC. This codes for CASSPGGGGEQYF. The gene calls are TRBV28 and TRBJ2-7, with 8 bases lining up with TRBD2. Germline CDR1 and CDR2: MDHEN and SYDVKM. This CDR3 is 13 amino acids long. Trimming cost V 6 bases and J 6 bases; bases outside gene matches: 7.